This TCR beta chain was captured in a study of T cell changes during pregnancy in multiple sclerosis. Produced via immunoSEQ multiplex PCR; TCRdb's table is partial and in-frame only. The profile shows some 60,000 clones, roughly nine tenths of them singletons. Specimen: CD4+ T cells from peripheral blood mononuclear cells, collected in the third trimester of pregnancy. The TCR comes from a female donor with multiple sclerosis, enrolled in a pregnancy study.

The CDR3 coding sequence is TGTGCCAGCTCACCCTTTCAGGGTTCCGTGGGGGGCAATGAGCAGTTCTTC. It translates to CASSPFQGSVGGNEQFF. The chain employs TRBV18 and TRBJ2-1, with TRBD2 as a possible D gene (6 bases). Germline assignment: CDR1 KGHSH and CDR2 LQKENI. This CDR3 comprises 17 residues. Trimming left V 3 bases short and J 6 bases short, with 21 bases between.